The clone carrying this T cell receptor beta chain was observed a handful of times. The CDR3 contains 12 residues. Germline V gene lookup returns CDR1 MNHEY and CDR2 SVGAGI. The V end was cut by 8 bases, the J end by 3 bases, with 11 bases between. This specimen belongs to a study of blood T cell repertoires in COVID-19. Background on the study: T cells, B-cell-depleted T cells, or PBMCs provided the cDNA or gDNA that served as material.

Method: immunoSEQ multiplex PCR; TCRdb's copy keeps in-frame clones and lacks some. The sample holds approximately 37,000 clones, around 90% seen once. Source material: peripheral blood. The clonotype originates from an elderly woman with acute or convalescent COVID-19. The chain recombines TRBV6-5 with TRBJ2-7; D is unclear. CDR3 DNA sequence: TGTGCCAGCCGTTTGGCCTTCTACGAGCAGTACTTC. Translation gives CASRLAFYEQYF.